This T cell receptor (beta chain) was obtained from a study of blood T cell repertoires in COVID-19. The data were produced by immunoSEQ multiplex PCR, yet TCRdb's version contains in-frame clones alone and is incomplete. This sample carries about 220,000 clones, under 90% of them seen once, and the ten largest clones take around 3.4%. The CDR3 totals 14 residues. Germline CDR1 SEHNR, CDR2 FQNEAQ (reference sequence). V lost 5 bases and J 7 bases, leaving 18 bases between the germline ends. The TCR originated in a woman in her sixties or seventies who had recovered from COVID-19. Sequenced input: PBMCs or T cells enriched from blood (not recorded which). The chain is built from TRBV7-9 and TRBJ2-7; D might be TRBD1 (7 bases). This CDR3 is CASSLRDLQGEQYF. CDR3 bases: TGTGCCAGCAGCCTCCGGGACTTACAGGGGGAGCAGTACTTC.